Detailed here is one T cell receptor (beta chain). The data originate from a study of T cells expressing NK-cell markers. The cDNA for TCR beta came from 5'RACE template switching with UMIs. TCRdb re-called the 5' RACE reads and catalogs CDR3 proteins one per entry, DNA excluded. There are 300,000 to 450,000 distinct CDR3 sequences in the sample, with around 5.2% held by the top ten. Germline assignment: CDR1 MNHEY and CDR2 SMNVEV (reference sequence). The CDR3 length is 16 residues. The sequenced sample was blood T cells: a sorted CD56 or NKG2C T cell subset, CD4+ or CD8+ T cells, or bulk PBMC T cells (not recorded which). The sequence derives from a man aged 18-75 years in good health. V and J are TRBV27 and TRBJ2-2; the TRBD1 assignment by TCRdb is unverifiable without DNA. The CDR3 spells CASSLIGQGNTGELFF.